Listed below are T cell receptor beta chains from one sample, sequenced in a study of blood T cell repertoires in COVID-19. The data were produced by immunoSEQ multiplex PCR, yet TCRdb's version contains in-frame clones alone and is incomplete. The sample lists roughly 190,000 clones; 88% were seen once. The specimen sequenced was peripheral blood. These receptors originate from a human donor in a cohort sampled during active COVID-19. Each CDR3 is given with its conserved first and last residue. A D gene is named only where the DNA matches it firmly. Rows give clone size only sometimes, using once, few, many, or a class for an expanded clone.

CDR3,DNA,V,D,J,size
CASSYAGGDNEQFF,TGTGCCAGCAGTTACGCGGGGGGGGACAATGAGCAGTTCTTC,TRBV6-5,TRBD2,TRBJ2-1,NA
CASSMGGQAPETQYF,TGTGCCAGTAGTATGGGGGGACAGGCCCCAGAGACCCAGTACTTC,TRBV19,TRBD1,TRBJ2-5,NA
CASSYRDISNQPQHF,TGTGCCAGCAGCTACCGGGACATCAGCAATCAGCCCCAGCATTTT,TRBV21-1,NA,TRBJ1-5,NA
CSVTGTVEAFF,TGCAGCGTGACAGGGACAGTAGAAGCTTTCTTT,TRBV29-1,TRBD1,TRBJ1-1,NA
CASSQYTASGANVLTF,TGTGCCAGCAGCCAATATACAGCCTCTGGGGCCAACGTCCTGACTTTC,TRBV4-2,NA,TRBJ2-6,NA
CASARLAGGVEQFF,TGTGCCAGCGCTCGGCTAGCGGGGGGGGTTGAGCAGTTCTTC,TRBV3-1/TRBV3-2,TRBD2,TRBJ2-1,NA
CASSLGSSAPGRQYF,TGTGCCAGCAGCTTAGGATCTAGCGCCCCTGGAAGGCAGTACTTC,TRBV7-6,NA,TRBJ2-5,few
CASSSSGEKLFF,TGTGCCAGCAGTTCGTCGGGTGAAAAACTGTTTTTT,TRBV6-5,NA,TRBJ1-4,NA
CASRPTGTNEKLFF,TGTGCCAGTAGGCCGACAGGAACTAATGAAAAACTGTTTTTT,TRBV19,NA,TRBJ1-4,NA
CASSLEQDNYGYTF,TGTGCCAGCAGCTTAGAACAGGATAACTATGGCTACACCTTC,TRBV7-2,NA,TRBJ1-2,NA
CASSEEGIRAAGNTIYF,TGTGCCAGCAGTGAGGAGGGAATTAGAGCAGCTGGAAACACCATATATTTT,TRBV2,NA,TRBJ1-3,NA
CASSLDSSYGYTF,TGTGCCAGCAGCTTAGACAGCTCCTATGGCTACACCTTC,TRBV7-2,NA,TRBJ1-2,NA
CASSLRAGGNTEAFF,TGTGCCAGCAGCCTAAGGGCGGGGGGAAACACTGAAGCTTTCTTT,TRBV7-8,NA,TRBJ1-1,NA
CASSVGTSGGDTQYF,TGTGCCAGCAGTGTCGGGACTAGCGGGGGAGATACGCAGTATTTT,TRBV6-4,TRBD2,TRBJ2-3,NA
CASSMTGRYNEQFF,TGTGCCAGTAGTATGACAGGGCGGTACAATGAGCAGTTCTTC,TRBV19,TRBD1,TRBJ2-1,NA
CASSLGQGKETQYF,TGTGCCAGCAGCCTGGGACAGGGAAAAGAGACCCAGTACTTC,TRBV7-7,TRBD1,TRBJ2-5,NA
CSVELDRGTHEQYF,TGCAGCGTTGAATTGGACAGGGGTACACACGAGCAGTACTTC,TRBV29-1,TRBD1,TRBJ2-7,many
CASSIAVFSYEQYF,TGTGCCAGTAGTATAGCCGTGTTTTCCTACGAGCAGTACTTC,TRBV19,NA,TRBJ2-7,NA
CASRGLAASYEQYF,TGTGCCAGCAGAGGACTAGCAGCCTCCTACGAGCAGTACTTC,TRBV6-5,TRBD2,TRBJ2-7,NA
CASSLWDRGNEQYF,TGTGCCAGCAGCTTATGGGACAGGGGAAACGAGCAGTACTTC,TRBV11-2,TRBD1,TRBJ2-7,NA
CAWSGQGAESKLFF,TGTGCCTGGAGCGGGCAGGGGGCGGAATCAAAACTGTTTTTT,TRBV30,TRBD1,TRBJ1-4,NA
CASSEGGQLNTEAFF,TGTGCCAGCAGTGAAGGGGGCCAGTTGAACACTGAAGCTTTCTTT,TRBV25-1,NA,TRBJ1-1,NA
CASSYSLRGADTQYF,TGTGCCAGCAGTTACTCATTGCGGGGGGCAGATACGCAGTATTTT,TRBV6-5,TRBD2,TRBJ2-3,NA
CASSLGGALGNEQFF,TGTGCCAGCAGTTTAGGGGGGGCCCTCGGCAATGAGCAGTTCTTC,TRBV27,NA,TRBJ2-1,NA
CASSLETAGGYSYEQYF,TGTGCCAGCAGCTTAGAGACGGCAGGGGGCTATTCCTACGAGCAGTACTTC,TRBV7-8,TRBD1,TRBJ2-7,NA
CAWSVPYRGNQPQHF,TGTGCCTGGAGTGTACCCTATCGAGGAAACCAGCCCCAGCATTTT,TRBV30,NA,TRBJ1-5,NA